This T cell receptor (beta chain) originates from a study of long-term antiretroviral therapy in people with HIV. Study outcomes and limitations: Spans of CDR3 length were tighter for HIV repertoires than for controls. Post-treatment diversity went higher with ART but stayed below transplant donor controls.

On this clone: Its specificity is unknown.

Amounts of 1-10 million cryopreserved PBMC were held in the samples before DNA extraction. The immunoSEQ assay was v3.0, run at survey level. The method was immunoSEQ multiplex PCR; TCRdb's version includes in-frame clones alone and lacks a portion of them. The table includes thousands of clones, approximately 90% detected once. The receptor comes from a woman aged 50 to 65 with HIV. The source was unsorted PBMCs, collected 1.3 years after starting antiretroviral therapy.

The DNA for the CDR3 is TGTGCCAGCAGTTCAAGGGGACTGAGCTCCTATAATTCACCCCTCCACTTT. This codes for CASSSRGLSSYNSPLHF. The V call is TRBV27, the J call TRBJ1-6; possible D gene TRBD1, 5 bases. This CDR3 has 17 amino acids. Trimming shortened V by 4 bases and J by 0 bases, and 13 bases separated the two germline ends. CDR1 and CDR2 from the germline V gene are MNHEY and SMNVEV (reference sequence).